These 21 T cell receptor beta chains came from one sample sequenced in a study of blood T cells in healthy people across ages. Primed by a sample-barcoded 5' primer and a J-beta primer mix, a second PCR proceeded for roughly 6 to 12 cycles. From the 5' RACE reads, TCRdb called clonotypes with MiXCR, one entry per CDR3 protein. The sample holds fewer than 2 million distinct CDR3 sequences; around 40% are singletons and the top ten take around 23%. Sequencing input: blood. The receptor source for this set is a human donor in good health.

The chain employs TRBV3-1 and TRBJ1-2; no reliable D call. The V gene lost 6 bases and the J gene lost 4 bases, with 12 bases spanning the gap. The CDR3 is made up of 13 amino acids. Germline V CDR1 and CDR2: LGHDT, YNNKEL (reference sequence). The CDR3 bases are TGTGCCAGCAGTGCAATGGGAACCTATGGCTACACCTTC. Encoded protein: CASSAMGTYGYTF.

This CDR3 reads CASRGQPGRGTEAFF. CDR3 nucleotide sequence: TGCGCCAGCAGAGGACAGCCCGGGCGTGGCACTGAAGCTTTCTTT. V and J are TRBV5-1 and TRBJ1-1, with D possibly being TRBD1 (6 bases). The CDR3 is made up of 15 amino acids. CDR1 is SGHRS, CDR2 YFSETQ, per germline. The V and J ends lost 5 bases and 4 bases respectively, with 18 bases between them.

This chain links TRBV20-1 with TRBJ1-5, with a tentative D call TRBD1 (5 bases). V was trimmed by 1 base and J by 0 bases, leaving 10 bases between them. CDR3 length: 15 residues. CDR1 and CDR2 from the germline V gene are DFQATT and SNEGSKA (reference sequence). The CDR3 bases are TGCAGTGCTAGAGCAGGGAGTAATAGCAATCAGCCCCAGCATTTT. Translating gives CSARAGSNSNQPQHF.

Comments on this clonotype: At one end the junction does not follow the germline gene, possibly because of a read error. This sequence joins TRBV18 and TRBJ1-2; D is perhaps TRBD1 (6 bases). The CDR3 is made up of 14 amino acids. Germline CDR1 is KGHSH and CDR2 is LQKENI. The CDR3 coding sequence is TGTGCCTGCTCACCACAGGGTGGTCCCTATGGCTACACCTTC. Protein product: CACSPQGGPYGYTF.

This chain joins TRBV3-1 and TRBJ2-5, with 8 bases matching TRBD2. The V segment lost 1 base and the J segment 2 bases; nucleotides outside the gene matches: 3. Germline CDR1 LGHDT, CDR2 YNNKEL (reference sequence). CDR3 size: 15 residues. CDR3 in amino acids: CASSQGSSGQETQYF. CDR3 sequence (DNA): TGTGCCAGCAGCCAAGGGTCTAGCGGGCAAGAGACCCAGTACTTC.

Here the CDR3 reads CSARATGSYGYTF. The CDR3 region has the DNA TGCAGTGCTAGAGCGACAGGGTCTTATGGCTACACCTTC. The chain is built from TRBV20-1 and TRBJ1-2; 7 positions match TRBD1. The CDR3 sequence is 13 residues long. The junction had 4 bases not matched to a gene; V was cut back by 1 base and J by 5 bases. The germline CDR1 and CDR2 sequences are DFQATT and SNEGSKA (reference sequence).

This clonotype was seen at least ten times. The J gene is TRBJ2-1, the V gene TRBV12-3 or TRBV12-4; D is uncertain. This CDR3 is 12 amino acids long. V was cut by 6 bases and J by 8 bases, with 11 bases left in between. CDR3 DNA: TGTGCCAGCAGCACTATCGTCGATGAGCAGTTCTTC. Its translation is CASSTIVDEQFF.

The chain has TRBV28 and TRBJ1-2, with 7 bases that match TRBD1. The CDR3 runs to 16 residues. V shed 4 bases and J 8 bases; nucleotides not matched to a gene: 16. Germline V gene sequence: CDR1 MDHEN, CDR2 SYDVKM. The CDR3 sequence: CASSSGEGAVGYGYTF. The DNA for the CDR3 is TGTGCCAGCAGTTCAGGGGAGGGGGCTGTAGGCTACGGCTACACCTTC.

The count of this clonotype is one. The chain uses TRBV24-1 and TRBJ1-2; no definite D call. Trimming stripped 0 bases from V and 6 bases from J, with 4 bases between. Germline values: CDR1 KGHDR, CDR2 SFDVKD. The CDR3 covers 12 residues. CDR3: CATSDLLDGYTF. DNA of the CDR3: TGTGCCACCAGTGATTTGCTCGATGGCTACACCTTC.

This clonotype showed up just a few times. The V and J genes are TRBV6-2 or TRBV6-3 and TRBJ1-2; D unresolved. This CDR3 is 11 amino acids long. The germline gives CDR1 MNHEY, CDR2 SVGEGT. V lost 8 bases, J lost 4 bases, and 8 bases lay in between. The CDR3, as DNA: TGTGCCAGCGCTTCTGCCTATGGCTACACCTTC. Translation gives CASASAYGYTF.

The rearrangement uses TRBV18 and TRBJ2-7; D call uncertain. The CDR3 has 12 residues. Germline CDR1 is KGHSH and CDR2 is LQKENI. Trimming stripped 5 bases from V and 1 base from J, with 6 bases between. This chain's CDR3 is CASSMRSYEQYF. The DNA of the CDR3 is TGTGCCAGCTCAATGCGGTCCTACGAGCAGTACTTC.

The V gene is TRBV4-1, the J gene TRBJ2-3; a possible D gene is TRBD1 (6 bases). This CDR3 is built from 15 residues. Germline CDR1 and CDR2: MGHRA and YSYEKL. V was trimmed by 1 base and J by 2 bases, leaving 10 bases between them. CDR3 loop: CASSQVTGHTDTQYF. CDR3 nucleotides: TGCGCCAGCAGCCAAGTGACAGGACACACAGATACGCAGTATTTT.

This clonotype was detected only a few times. This chain links TRBV6-4 with TRBJ2-3; a possible D gene is TRBD2 (5 bases). The germline CDR1 and CDR2 sequences are MRHNA and SNTAGT. V lost 3 bases to trimming and J lost 0 bases, with 10 bases between them. The CDR3 spans 15 residues. CDR3 in amino acids: CASSERVVSTDTQYF. CDR3 in DNA: TGTGCCAGCAGTGAGCGGGTCGTAAGCACAGATACGCAGTATTTT.

The sample holds a few counts of this clonotype. J is TRBJ2-5 and V is TRBV29-1, with 10 bases aligning to TRBD1. CDR3 length: 15 amino acids. From germline, CDR1 is SQVTM and CDR2 ANQGSEA. With 0 bases clipped from V and 5 bases from J, the junction kept 6 bases outside the gene matches. The CDR3 nucleotides are TGCAGCGTTGAAGATGGGACAGGGGCTATGGAGACCCAGTACTTC. It is translated as CSVEDGTGAMETQYF. The variable domain in full, with the rest retrieved from reference TRBV29-1 and TRBJ2-5, is SAVISQKPSRDICQRGTSLTIQCQVDSQVTMMFWYRQQPGQSLTLIATANQGSEATYESGFVIDKFPISRPNLTFSTLTVSNMSPEDSSIYLCSVEDGTGAMETQYFGPGTRLLVL.

There are many counts of this clonotype. The gene calls are TRBV24-1 and TRBJ2-1; D tentatively reads TRBD1 or TRBD2 (5 bases each). In germline, CDR1 is KGHDR, CDR2 SFDVKD. The CDR3 length is 12 residues. Trimming took 6 bases from V and 10 from J, leaving 12 bases between them. The CDR3 nucleotides are TGTGCCACCAGTTCTTGGTGGGGGGAGCAGTTCTTC. Protein product: CATSSWWGEQFF.

This clonotype appeared a few times. The chain joins TRBV29-1 to TRBJ1-4; D is ambiguous. Trimming stripped 0 bases from V and 5 bases from J, with 7 bases between. Germline V gene data show CDR1 as SQVTM and CDR2 as ANQGSEA. The CDR3 totals 13 residues. The CDR3 region is CSVEDYGNEKLFF. CDR3 sequence (DNA): TGCAGCGTTGAAGATTACGGCAATGAAAAACTGTTTTTT. Based on the CDR3 plus reference TRBV29-1 and TRBJ1-4, the full variable domain is SAVISQKPSRDICQRGTSLTIQCQVDSQVTMMFWYRQQPGQSLTLIATANQGSEATYESGFVIDKFPISRPNLTFSTLTVSNMSPEDSSIYLCSVEDYGNEKLFFGSGTQLSVL.

The chain uses TRBV12-3 or TRBV12-4 and TRBJ2-2; D is ambiguous. With 2 bases removed from V and 6 bases from J, the gap between germline ends came to 13 bases. This CDR3 has 15 residues. CDR3 in DNA: TGTGCCAGCAGTTTACTGTGGAGTATTCCCGGGGAGCTGTTTTTT. Its translation is CASSLLWSIPGELFF.

The chain uses TRBV4-2 and TRBJ2-5; 8 bases agree with TRBD2. Germline assignment: CDR1 LGHNA and CDR2 YNFKEQ. The CDR3 sequence is 15 residues long. V lost 2 bases and J lost 5; bases outside the gene matches: 7. CDR3 in amino acids: CASSQNLGLAETQYF. CDR3 bases: TGTGCCAGCAGCCAAAACCTTGGACTAGCCGAGACCCAGTACTTC.

Turning to this clonotype: At one end the junction does not follow the germline gene, possibly because of a read error. The chain uses TRBV7-2 and TRBJ1-1; D is possibly TRBD1 (6 bases). From germline, CDR1 is SGHTA and CDR2 FQGNSA. This CDR3 comprises 15 residues. The CDR3 loop reads CASSLAGGQNTEAFF. The CDR3 DNA reads as TGCGCCAGCAGCTTGGCTGGGGGCCAGAACACTGAAGCTTTCTTT. Full variable domain (outside the CDR3, taken from reference TRBV7-2 and TRBJ1-1): GAGVSQSPSNKVTEKGKDVELRCDPISGHTALYWYRQSLGQGLEFLIYFQGNSAPDKSGLPSDRFSAERTGGSVSTLTIQRTQQEDSAVYLCASSLAGGQNTEAFFGQGTRLTVV.

The rearrangement links TRBV25-1 to TRBJ1-1; D not resolved. V shed 3 bases and J shed 7 bases, with 12 bases lying between them. CDR3 length equals 13 residues. Looked up from germline, CDR1 is MGHDK and CDR2 is SYGVNS. CDR3 protein: CASSDRLDIEAFF. DNA of the CDR3: TGTGCCAGCAGTGACCGCCTCGATATTGAAGCTTTCTTT.

The chain couples TRBV10-3 to TRBJ2-1; TRBD2 matches 8 bases. The length of the CDR3 is 18 residues. Germline CDR1 ENHRY, CDR2 SYGVKD. Trimming cost V 3 bases and J 4 bases; bases outside gene matches: 14. CDR3 nucleotide sequence: TGTGCCATCAGTGACCCTAGCCGGGGGGGCCGACGGTACAATGAGCAGTTCTTC. Translated: CAISDPSRGGRRYNEQFF.